These 10 T cell receptor beta chains were all obtained from the same sample, sequenced in a study of OX40 agonist ivuxolimab in advanced cancers. This table comes from immunoSEQ multiplex PCR, and its TCRdb copy is limited to in-frame clones, with some not included. The sample has approximately 84,000 clones, 94% seen once. This specimen was CD4+ or CD8+ T cells sorted from blood, taken in a trial of the OX40 agonist ivuxolimab. The receptors were sampled from an adult with an advanced solid tumor such as melanoma, head and neck, liver or kidney cancer.

The chain's CDR3 is CASSSGLAPNNEQFF. Here the CDR3 DNA reads TGTGCCAGCAGCTCCGGACTAGCCCCAAACAATGAGCAGTTCTTC. V is TRBV11-2 and J is TRBJ2-1, with TRBD2 identical over 8 bases. V was clipped by 4 bases and J by 5 bases; unmatched bases: 7. Germline CDR1 SGHAT, CDR2 FQNNGV. The CDR3 has 15 amino acids. Full variable domain (rest looked up from reference TRBV11-2 and TRBJ2-1): EAGVAQSPRYKIIEKRQSVAFWCNPISGHATLYWYQQILGQGPKLLIQFQNNGVVDDSQLPKDRFSAERLKGVDSTLKIQPAKLEDSAVYLCASSSGLAPNNEQFFGPGTRLTVL.

V is TRBV7-2 and J is TRBJ2-7; 8 bases are shared with TRBD1. In germline, CDR1 is SGHTA, CDR2 FQGNSA. The trim removed 5 bases at V and 3 bases at J, leaving 6 bases unmatched. The CDR3 runs to 14 residues. The chain's CDR3 is CASSPGTGHYEQYF. The CDR3 bases are TGTGCCAGCAGCCCCGGGACAGGCCACTACGAGCAGTACTTC.

The gene calls are TRBV7-6 and TRBJ2-5; perhaps TRBD1 as D (6 bases). V gave up 5 bases and J gave up 1 base, with 14 bases separating them. The CDR3 sequence is 15 residues long. Per germline, CDR1 SGHVS and CDR2 FNYEAQ. The CDR3 reads CASSHGQPLQETQYF. The CDR3 region has the DNA TGTGCCAGCAGCCATGGACAGCCACTCCAAGAGACCCAGTACTTC.

The V gene is TRBV4-1, the J gene TRBJ2-1; D is possibly TRBD2 (6 bases). Trimming took off 0 bases at V and 3 bases at J, with 9 bases between the two ends. The CDR3 sequence is 15 residues long. Germline V gene sequence: CDR1 MGHRA, CDR2 YSYEKL. CDR3 region: CASSQESSDYNEQFF. CDR3 nucleotide sequence: TGCGCCAGCAGCCAAGAGTCTAGCGACTACAATGAGCAGTTCTTC.

This chain joins TRBV2 and TRBJ1-6; D perhaps matches TRBD1 (5 bases). V was cut by 6 bases and J by 6 bases, with 15 bases left in between. The germline CDR1 and CDR2 sequences are SNHLY and FYNNEI. This CDR3 has 15 residues. Written as DNA, the CDR3 is TGTGCCAGCAGGGATCCTGGGGGGACTAATTCACCCCTCCACTTT. It is translated as CASRDPGGTNSPLHF.

This chain connects TRBV11-2 to TRBJ2-7, with 9 bases identical to TRBD2. The CDR3 covers 17 residues. Looked up from germline, CDR1 is SGHAT and CDR2 is FQNNGV. J gave up 3 bases and V 5 bases, and 14 bases lay outside the gene matches. The CDR3 loop is CASSTTQGLATDYEQYF. In DNA, the CDR3 is TGTGCCAGCAGCACGACCCAGGGACTAGCCACGGACTACGAGCAGTACTTC.

This chain uses TRBV5-6 with TRBJ2-1; D is unclear. The germline V gene encodes CDR1 SGHDT and CDR2 YYEEEE. CDR3 length: 14 residues. V was pared by 6 bases and J by 0 bases, with 10 bases between. In DNA, the CDR3 is TGTGCCAGCATAGACCTGACCTCCTACAATGAGCAGTTCTTC. Translated: CASIDLTSYNEQFF.

The rearrangement uses TRBV14 and TRBJ1-2, with unresolved D. Trimming left V 5 bases short and J 4 bases short, with 11 bases between. The CDR3 is 13 amino acids. Germline V lookup: CDR1 SGHDN, CDR2 FVKESK. This CDR3 is CASSVSAGYGYTF. DNA for the CDR3: TGTGCCAGCAGCGTCAGCGCAGGCTATGGCTACACCTTC.

This clone appeared once. The rearrangement links TRBV19 to TRBJ1-4; no definite D call. V was clipped by 7 bases and J by 8 bases, with 17 bases between them. From germline, CDR1 is LNHDA and CDR2 SQIVND (reference sequence). This CDR3 has 14 residues. CDR3 amino acids: CASTSPPSAEKLFF. As DNA, the CDR3 is TGTGCCAGTACCAGCCCCCCCTCGGCGGAAAAACTGTTTTTT.

This chain links TRBV30 with TRBJ1-1; tentatively, D is TRBD1 (5 bases). The germline V gene encodes CDR1 GTSNPN and CDR2 SVGIG (reference sequence). The CDR3 covers 15 residues. V lost 5 bases to trimming and J lost 6 bases, with 22 bases between them. The CDR3 protein is CAWDSILNRRPEAFF. The CDR3 DNA reads TGTGCCTGGGATTCCATCCTTAACAGGCGGCCTGAAGCTTTCTTT.